The 22 T cell receptor beta chains given below trace back to one sample, sequenced in a study of T cells in Graves' hyperthyroidism and ophthalmopathy. The TCR beta CDR3 regions underwent amplification using RNA transcripts as the source. Carried out on the TCR CDR3, a first-round RT-PCR used the HTBI primer set. TCRdb re-derived calls from the multiplex PCR reads in MiXCR, one entry per CDR3 protein. This table holds 300,000 to 450,000 distinct CDR3 sequences, roughly 18% found once. Sample: blood. The receptors derive from a woman aged 40 to 50 with Graves' ophthalmopathy.

This clonotype was recorded many times. DNA for the CDR3: TGTGCCAGCAGTTTCGGAGCGGGAGAAGGAGAGACCCAGTACTTC. Amino acid sequence: CASSFGAGEGETQYF. The chain combines TRBV28 with TRBJ2-5; 8 bases match TRBD2. Germline V gene data show CDR1 as MDHEN and CDR2 as SYDVKM. The CDR3 sequence is 15 residues long. The V and J ends lost 3 bases and 4 bases, in that order; junction bases with no gene match: 7.

There are a few counts of this clonotype. The J gene is TRBJ1-5, the V gene TRBV18; no clear D. V dropped 2 bases and J dropped 7 bases, with 9 bases sitting between them. There are 13 residues in the CDR3. Per the germline V gene, CDR1 is KGHSH and CDR2 is LQKENI. CDR3 loop: CASSPDTKQPQHF. CDR3 nucleotide sequence: TGTGCCAGCTCACCAGACACGAAGCAGCCCCAGCATTTT.

This clonotype has ten or more counts. The rearrangement joins TRBV12-3 or TRBV12-4 to TRBJ1-2; D remains unclear. V was shortened by 6 bases and J by 1 base, with 15 bases between the two germline ends. The CDR3 consists of 15 residues. In nucleotides, the CDR3 is TGTGCCAGCAGACCTAGGACCGCCTATAACTATGGCTACACCTTC. The encoded protein is CASRPRTAYNYGYTF.

This clonotype was seen ten or more times. J is TRBJ2-7 and V is TRBV28, with D hard to call. The CDR3 is 13 residues long. Germline V CDR1 and CDR2: MDHEN, SYDVKM. The V end lost 7 bases, the J end lost 2 bases, and 12 bases lay between the germline ends. The CDR3 region has the DNA TGTGCCAGCACCCCGGACGGACCCTACGAGCAGTACTTC. Protein: CASTPDGPYEQYF.

DNA for the CDR3: TGTGCCAGCGGCCAAGGGGGGGGTAAGGGCTACGAGCAGTACTTC. This encodes CASGQGGGKGYEQYF. J is TRBJ2-7 and V is TRBV7-8; D might be TRBD2 (7 bases). V lost 8 bases and J lost 3, with 20 bases in between. Per germline, CDR1 SGHVS and CDR2 FQNEAQ. This CDR3 region has 15 residues.

This clonotype was seen repeatedly, ten times or more. The V call is TRBV11-2, the J call TRBJ2-5; TRBD2 matches 9 bases. Germline V CDR1 and CDR2: SGHAT, FQNNGV. The length of the CDR3 is 14 residues. V lost 2 bases, J lost 5 bases, and 3 bases stayed unmatched. CDR3 in amino acids: CASSLLAGSETQYF. CDR3 DNA: TGTGCCAGCAGCTTACTAGCGGGATCGGAGACCCAGTACTTC.

CDR3 bases: TGTGCCACCGGACAGTACCAAGAGACCCAGTACTTC. Protein: CATGQYQETQYF. The chain joins TRBV15 to TRBJ2-5; TRBD1 might be the D (6 bases). Trimming removed 8 bases at V and 0 bases at J, with 7 bases between. This CDR3 spans 12 amino acids. Germline CDR1 is LNHNV and CDR2 is YYDKDF (reference sequence).

This clonotype occurred many times. The chain joins TRBV28 to TRBJ1-3, with a tentative D call TRBD1 (5 bases). V lost 2 bases to trimming and J lost 2 bases, with 10 bases between them. Germline values: CDR1 MDHEN, CDR2 SYDVKM. The CDR3 length is 15 residues. The CDR3 sequence is CASSLPTGAGNTIYF. As DNA, the CDR3 is TGTGCCAGCAGTTTACCTACAGGAGCTGGAAACACCATATATTTT.

This clonotype showed up many times. The gene calls are TRBV20-1 and TRBJ1-1, with 11 bases fitting TRBD1. The CDR3 extends over 13 amino acids. The ends lost 2 bases at V and 7 bases at J; junction bases unmatched: 3. Germline values: CDR1 DFQATT, CDR2 SNEGSKA (reference sequence). The CDR3 region has the DNA TGCAGTGCTAGACGGACAGGGGGCAATGAAGCTTTCTTT. This encodes CSARRTGGNEAFF.

This clonotype was observed many times. The V and J genes are TRBV12-3 or TRBV12-4 and TRBJ1-1; D may be TRBD1 (5 bases). V was cut by 7 bases and J by 8 bases, with 17 bases left in between. The CDR3 consists of 13 residues. The chain's CDR3 is CASKQRGNIEAFF. CDR3 DNA: TGTGCCAGCAAGCAACGGGGGAACATAGAAGCTTTCTTT.

This clonotype was recorded many times. This chain connects TRBV5-8 to TRBJ2-7; TRBD1 aligns across 9 bases. This CDR3 has 15 residues. Germline assignment: CDR1 SGHTS and CDR2 YDEGEE. V gave up 5 bases and J gave up 3 bases; unmatched junction bases: 9. The CDR3 loop reads CASRRTGTGLYEQYF. CDR3 in DNA: TGTGCCAGCAGGAGAACCGGGACAGGGCTCTACGAGCAGTACTTC.

There are many counts of this clonotype. The V call is TRBV20-1, the J call TRBJ1-5; 9 nucleotides line up with TRBD1. This CDR3 is built from 13 residues. The V gene's germline CDR1 is DFQATT and CDR2 SNEGSKA (reference sequence). The ends lost 5 bases at V and 4 bases at J; junction bases unmatched: 3. The CDR3 DNA is TGCAGTGCTCGTGACAGGGGGAATCAGCCCCAGCATTTT. It codes for CSARDRGNQPQHF.

The chain joins TRBV7-8 to TRBJ2-7, with 11 bases aligning to TRBD2. The CDR3 has 17 residues. Germline trimming cut 1 base from V and 3 bases from J; bases unmatched to any gene: 8. Germline V CDR1 and CDR2: SGHVS, FQNEAQ. The CDR3 sequence: CASSLGGTSGISYEQYF. CDR3 DNA: TGTGCCAGCAGCTTAGGGGGGACTAGCGGAATAAGCTACGAGCAGTACTTC.

This clonotype was seen many times. This chain uses TRBV2 with TRBJ1-5; D call uncertain. This CDR3 region has 13 residues. Between the trimmed V and J ends, which lost 8 bases and 7 bases, there was a span of 15 bases. Germline V lookup: CDR1 SNHLY, CDR2 FYNNEI. The chain's CDR3 is CASVEILGQPQHF. The DNA for the CDR3 is TGTGCCAGCGTCGAGATCCTGGGGCAGCCCCAGCATTTT.

This clonotype was detected ten times or more. The J gene is TRBJ1-2, the V gene TRBV10-3, with a tentative D call TRBD1 (5 bases). This CDR3 region has 14 residues. Trimming cost V 6 bases and J 2 bases, with 13 bases left between them. Germline CDR1 reads ENHRY; CDR2 reads SYGVKD. Here the CDR3 reads CAISEQSGNYGYTF. The CDR3 DNA follows: TGTGCCATCAGCGAACAGTCAGGGAACTATGGCTACACCTTC.

This clonotype has at least ten counts. The chain recombines TRBV20-1 with TRBJ1-2; D unclear. Germline V gene data show CDR1 as DFQATT and CDR2 as SNEGSKA (reference sequence). The CDR3 has 11 residues. The ends were cut back, 8 bases at V and 1 base at J, with 8 bases in the middle. The CDR3 region is CSYRINYGYTF. The CDR3 nucleotides are TGCAGTTACAGAATTAACTATGGCTACACCTTC.

This clonotype was seen many times. The rearrangement uses TRBV14 and TRBJ2-5; D possibly corresponds to TRBD1 (6 bases). Trimming took off 1 base at V and 5 bases at J, with 14 bases between the two ends. Germline V gene lookup returns CDR1 SGHDN and CDR2 FVKESK. The CDR3 is 15 residues long. CDR3 region: CASSQVYRETETQYF. CDR3 in DNA: TGTGCCAGCAGCCAAGTTTACAGGGAAACGGAGACCCAGTACTTC.

Ten or more counts support this clonotype. Possible read error: a much larger clone is one base away. The chain carries TRBV7-8 and TRBJ1-1, with 7 bases fitting TRBD1. From germline, CDR1 is SGHVS and CDR2 FQNEAQ. V lost 5 bases to trimming and J lost 4 bases; unmatched junction nucleotides: 4. The CDR3 loop spans 13 amino acids. CDR3 in amino acids: CASSQGGATEAFF. Here the CDR3 DNA reads TGTGCCAGCAGCCAGGGGGGGGCCACTGAAGCTTTCTTT.

This clonotype came up many times. J is TRBJ2-2 and V is TRBV24-1; 8 bases align to TRBD1. The trim removed 4 bases at V and 2 bases at J, leaving 8 bases unmatched. The CDR3 runs to 17 residues. CDR1 is KGHDR and CDR2 is SFDVKD in the germline V gene. CDR3 DNA sequence: TGTGCCACCAGTGAGGATCAGGGGGCCAAAAACACCGGGGAGCTGTTTTTT. The encoded protein is CATSEDQGAKNTGELFF.

This clonotype was detected many times. The V and J genes are TRBV6-4 and TRBJ2-2; 13 nucleotides match TRBD2. V was pared by 8 bases and J by 8 bases, with 5 bases of the junction left unmatched. Germline V gene lookup returns CDR1 MRHNA and CDR2 SNTAGT. This CDR3 is 14 amino acids long. CDR3 sequence: CASRGLAGAGELFF. For the CDR3, the DNA is TGTGCCAGCCGTGGACTAGCGGGAGCGGGGGAGCTGTTTTTT.

This clonotype was counted ten times or more. The CDR3 DNA reads as TGTGCCAGCAGCACGTCCTGGACAGGAAACACTGAAGCTTTCTTT. Its protein product is CASSTSWTGNTEAFF. The chain employs TRBV11-2 and TRBJ1-1; 7 bases line up with TRBD1. Germline CDR1 and CDR2: SGHAT and FQNNGV. V lost 5 bases to trimming and J lost 2 bases; unmatched junction nucleotides: 8. CDR3 length equals 15 residues.

This clonotype was counted ten times or more. The V and J genes are TRBV20-1 and TRBJ1-2; D is undetermined. Germline CDR1 DFQATT, CDR2 SNEGSKA (reference sequence). This CDR3 comprises 18 residues. The V and J ends lost 0 bases and 4 bases respectively, with 24 bases between them. The CDR3: CSARDTGRARNLIYGYTF. The CDR3 DNA reads TGCAGTGCTAGAGATACGGGGAGGGCTCGAAATTTAATCTATGGCTACACCTTC.